Presented here are 16 T cell receptor beta chains from one specimen sequenced in a study of PD-1 blockade in classical Hodgkin lymphoma. This table comes from immunoSEQ multiplex PCR, and its TCRdb copy is limited to in-frame clones, with some not included. The sample holds approximately 21,000 clones, 90% to 95% seen once. Time point described: newly diagnosed, previously untreated cHL patient sample. With magnetic negative selection, CD4+ T cells were purified from PBMCs that had been thawed. Input material: CD4+ T cells from blood. These receptors were collected from a human donor with classical Hodgkin lymphoma.

V and J are TRBV5-1 and TRBJ1-6, with 11 bases lining up with TRBD1. The CDR3 is made up of 15 amino acids. V lost 2 bases to trimming and J lost 8 bases; unmatched junction nucleotides: 3. Germline V gives CDR1 SGHRS, CDR2 YFSETQ. The CDR3 spells CASSFRGQGDSPLHF. The CDR3 nucleotides are TGCGCCAGCAGCTTTAGGGGACAGGGGGATTCACCCCTCCACTTT.

This sequence joins TRBV5-5 and TRBJ2-4, with D perhaps TRBD2 (5 bases). Germline V gene sequence: CDR1 SGHKS, CDR2 YYEKEE (reference sequence). The V end was cut by 4 bases, the J end by 8 bases, with 19 bases between. The CDR3 has 15 amino acids. CDR3 region: CASSPPGGESDIQYF. The CDR3 DNA is TGTGCCAGCAGCCCGCCCGGTGGGGAGTCGGACATTCAGTACTTC.

This chain uses TRBV4-3 with TRBJ1-2; weak D call: TRBD1 (5 bases). Germline V gives CDR1 LGHNA, CDR2 YSLEER. This CDR3 has 14 residues. Trimming left V 1 base short and J 6 bases short, with 12 bases between. The CDR3 nucleotides read TGCGCCAGCAGCCAAGCTACAGGTTTGAATGGCTACACCTTC. Translated, it gives CASSQATGLNGYTF.

The chain links TRBV5-1 to TRBJ2-5; D may be TRBD1 or TRBD2 (7 bases each). Per the germline V gene, CDR1 is SGHRS and CDR2 is YFSETQ. CDR3 length: 15 residues. The V end was cut by 1 base, the J end by 4 bases, with 14 bases between. The CDR3 sequence is CASSLMGEGAETQYF. In nucleotides, the CDR3 is TGCGCCAGCAGCTTGATGGGGGAGGGGGCAGAGACCCAGTACTTC.

J is TRBJ1-1 and V is TRBV5-1; D is possibly TRBD1 (5 bases). The CDR3 length is 13 residues. The germline CDR1 and CDR2 sequences are SGHRS and YFSETQ. With 3 bases removed from V and 1 base from J, the gap between germline ends came to 7 bases. The CDR3, as DNA: TGCGCCAGCAGCTACCAGGGGAACACTGAAGCTTTCTTT. Encoded protein: CASSYQGNTEAFF.

A word on this clone: Germline and junction disagree at one end, which may indicate a read error. The CDR3 DNA reads TGTGCCAGCAGCTCAGGACTAGCGGGAGCTCCAACCTTC. Translation: CASSSGLAGAPTF. J is TRBJ2-7 and V is TRBV7-2; TRBD2 agrees at 13 bases. This CDR3 is built from 13 residues. The germline CDR1 and CDR2 sequences are SGHTA and FQGNSA.

The chain joins TRBV4-2 to TRBJ1-5; the match to TRBD1 covers 9 bases. Germline values: CDR1 LGHNA, CDR2 YNFKEQ. The CDR3 is 19 amino acids. Trimming took 1 base from V and 4 from J; bases not matched to a gene: 14. CDR3 amino acids: CASSQVGVTGGFYNQPQHF. CDR3 nucleotides: TGTGCCAGCAGCCAAGTGGGGGTGACAGGGGGGTTTTATAATCAGCCCCAGCATTTT.

This sequence joins TRBV5-1 and TRBJ2-2; D gene ambiguous. The germline CDR1 and CDR2 sequences are SGHRS and YFSETQ. The CDR3 loop spans 14 amino acids. V was pared by 0 bases and J by 3 bases, with 6 bases between. CDR3 sequence reads: CASSLAADTGELFF. The CDR3 nucleotides are TGCGCCAGCAGCTTGGCGGCAGACACCGGGGAGCTGTTTTTT.

The J gene is TRBJ1-5, the V gene TRBV2, with a weak D call TRBD1 (5 bases). The CDR3 length is 13 residues. Trimming pared 8 bases from V and 6 bases from J, leaving 14 bases between. Per germline, CDR1 SNHLY and CDR2 FYNNEI. CDR3 sequence (DNA): TGTGCCAGCCTAGGACAACCGGGTCAGCCCCAGCATTTT. This codes for CASLGQPGQPQHF.

The rearrangement links TRBV7-6 to TRBJ2-2; TRBD1 might be the D (6 bases). CDR1 and CDR2 from the germline V gene are SGHVS and FNYEAQ. The CDR3 extends over 16 amino acids. V shed 2 bases and J shed 2 bases, with 12 bases lying between them. The CDR3 sequence is CASSLRAGANTGELFF. The DNA of the CDR3 is TGTGCCAGCAGCTTACGGGCAGGGGCAAACACCGGGGAGCTGTTTTTT.

V and J are TRBV7-8 and TRBJ1-1, with 8 bases fitting TRBD1. After removal of 5 bases from V and 5 bases from J, the junction contained 7 bases not matched to a gene. The CDR3 extends over 14 amino acids. The V gene's germline CDR1 is SGHVS and CDR2 FQNEAQ. DNA for the CDR3: TGTGCCAGCAGCCGTGGGACAGGCGGGACTGAAGCTTTCTTT. Translation gives CASSRGTGGTEAFF.

The chain couples TRBV29-1 to TRBJ1-5; TRBD1 might be the D (5 bases). CDR3 length: 13 residues. Germline V lookup: CDR1 SQVTM, CDR2 ANQGSEA. V lost 6 bases and J lost 3, with 12 bases in between. The CDR3 protein is CSVTDSFNQPQHF. The CDR3 DNA reads TGCAGCGTGACCGACAGTTTCAATCAGCCCCAGCATTTT.

The V gene is TRBV11-2, the J gene TRBJ1-1; a possible D gene is TRBD1 (5 bases). CDR3 length: 14 residues. Germline lookup yields CDR1 SGHAT and CDR2 FQNNGV. The V end was cut by 1 base, the J end by 5 bases, with 11 bases between. As DNA, the CDR3 is TGTGCCAGCAGCTTAGGCTTGGAGGGGACTGAAGCTTTCTTT. Translated, it gives CASSLGLEGTEAFF.

This clone occurred a few times. This chain uses TRBV7-9 with TRBJ1-1, with D possibly being TRBD1 (5 bases). Germline lookup yields CDR1 SEHNR and CDR2 FQNEAQ (reference sequence). The CDR3 runs to 13 residues. V was clipped by 5 bases and J by 3 bases, with 10 bases between them. As DNA, the CDR3 is TGTGCCAGCAGCGCGCAGGGTGACACTGAAGCTTTCTTT. Encoded protein: CASSAQGDTEAFF.

The chain uses TRBV5-1 and TRBJ1-3; D gene ambiguous. The germline V gene encodes CDR1 SGHRS and CDR2 YFSETQ. V lost 0 bases and J 0 bases, leaving 10 bases between the germline ends. The CDR3 runs 16 residues. The CDR3 region is CASSLDVVGSGNTIYF. CDR3 DNA: TGCGCCAGCAGCTTGGACGTCGTGGGCTCTGGAAACACCATATATTTT.

The chain recombines TRBV6-1 with TRBJ2-7, with D possibly being TRBD2 (5 bases). This CDR3 contains 13 residues. Germline-derived CDR1 and CDR2 are MNHNS and SASEGT. Trimming cost V 6 bases and J 2 bases, with 11 bases left between them. The CDR3 DNA sequence: TGTGCCAGCAGGACAAGTAGCGCCTACGAGCAGTACTTC. This codes for CASRTSSAYEQYF.